These 10 T cell receptor beta chains originate from one sample sequenced in a study of regulatory T cells in long-lasting Graves disease (dated by TCRdb to 2020 to 2023). What this sample's time point label stands for: newly diagnosed GD, antithyroid drugs for less than 3 months. For both TCR sequencing and RNA sequencing, RNA was extracted from PBMCs using TRIzol. The library was generated by multiplex PCR. TCRdb shows the sequencer as Illumina HiSeq 4000. TCR beta libraries were built with iRepertoire HTBI primers and Arm-PCR amplification of CDR3 regions. TCRdb itself trimmed the public reads at Q25 with fastp, ran MiXCR and retained productive beta chains. Here each entry gathers all rows of one CDR3 protein and keeps the most common genes and DNA. Here the sample has over 350,000 distinct CDR3 sequences; about 15% occur a single time. The top ten clones comprise roughly a sixth of the sample.

This sample also belongs to another study, concerning T cells in Graves' hyperthyroidism and ophthalmopathy.

The specimen comprised peripheral blood mononuclear cells (PBMCs), sampled at new diagnosis, from a patient treated with antithyroid drugs. These receptors originate from a woman aged 45-65 years with Graves disease. Donor details come from another sample of the same person, matched by shared clones.

This clonotype came up many times. The rearrangement links TRBV28 to TRBJ2-5; the D gene is possibly TRBD2 (5 bases). There are 15 residues in the CDR3. Germline CDR1 and CDR2: MDHEN and SYDVKM. Trimming left V 2 bases short and J 2 bases short, with 12 bases between. The DNA of the CDR3 is TGTGCCAGCAGTTTAGCGGGCACTAGACAAGAGACCCAGTACTTC. Translated, it gives CASSLAGTRQETQYF. Full variable domain (missing parts from reference TRBV28 and TRBJ2-5): DVKVTQSSRYLVKRTGEKVFLECVQDMDHENMFWYRQDPGLGLRLIYFSYDVKMKEKGDIPEGYSVSREKKERFSLILESASTNQTSMYLCASSLAGTRQETQYFGPGTRLLVL.

The genes are TRBV4-1 and TRBJ2-7, with 8 bases matching TRBD1. The ends lost 2 bases at V and 1 base at J; junction bases unmatched: 4. Per germline, CDR1 MGHRA and CDR2 YSYEKL. The CDR3 sequence is 15 residues long. CDR3 nucleotide sequence: TGCGCCAGCAGCCAAAGGACAGGGTCTTCCTACGAGCAGTACTTC. This codes for CASSQRTGSSYEQYF.

This clonotype was picked up many times. The rearrangement uses TRBV28 and TRBJ2-1, with 8 bases matching TRBD1. The germline V gene has CDR1 MDHEN and CDR2 SYDVKM. The CDR3 is made up of 15 amino acids. J lost 4 bases, V lost 5 bases, and 7 bases had no gene match. The CDR3 is CASSPRTGFYNEQFF. The CDR3 nucleotides read TGTGCCAGCAGTCCCCGGACAGGGTTTTACAATGAGCAGTTCTTC.

This clonotype came up once. The chain is built from TRBV28 and TRBJ1-4, with D uncertain. CDR1 MDHEN and CDR2 SYDVKM come from the germline V gene. V lost 6 bases to trimming and J lost 3 bases, with 14 bases between them. The length of the CDR3 is 15 residues. CDR3 sequence reads: CASSGRREANEKLFF. The CDR3 DNA is TGTGCCAGCAGCGGCCGACGGGAGGCTAATGAAAAACTGTTTTTT.

CDR3 region: CASSQEAGLRGYTF. CDR3 in DNA: TGCGCCAGCAGCCAGGAAGCAGGGCTCCGGGGCTACACCTTC. The chain combines TRBV4-1 with TRBJ1-2, with a weak D call TRBD1 (5 bases). With 3 bases removed from V and 8 bases from J, the gap between germline ends came to 16 bases. Germline loops: CDR1 MGHRA, CDR2 YSYEKL. The CDR3 contains 14 residues.

This clonotype was seen at least ten times. The chain is built from TRBV7-3 and TRBJ2-3; TRBD2 matches 16 bases. Germline assignment: CDR1 SGHTA and CDR2 FQGTGA. The trim removed 4 bases at V and 4 bases at J, leaving 2 bases unmatched. The CDR3 spans 16 residues. CDR3 residues: CASSSGTSGRADTQYF. The CDR3 DNA follows: TGTGCCAGCAGCTCCGGGACTAGCGGGAGGGCAGATACGCAGTATTTT.

This clonotype came up many times. This chain joins TRBV28 and TRBJ2-3, with 7 positions matching TRBD2. CDR1 is MDHEN and CDR2 is SYDVKM in the germline V gene. The CDR3 runs to 18 residues. J gave up 0 bases and V 8 bases, and 17 bases lay outside the gene matches. The CDR3 reads CASSFSFGGSTSTDTQYF. For the CDR3, the DNA is TGTGCCAGCTCCTTTTCTTTCGGCGGGAGCACTAGCACAGATACGCAGTATTTT.

This clonotype has ten or more counts. J is TRBJ2-1 and V is TRBV24-1; D not certain. The CDR3 has 15 residues. Germline CDR1 reads KGHDR; CDR2 reads SFDVKD. The V gene lost 2 bases and the J gene lost 5 bases, with 12 bases spanning the gap. The CDR3 sequence: CATSDSMIGHNEQFF. The CDR3 DNA reads as TGTGCCACCAGTGATTCTATGATCGGGCACAATGAGCAGTTCTTC.

This clonotype appeared many times. The junction differs from germline at one of its ends, possibly a read error. The chain employs TRBV5-1 and TRBJ2-1; 10 bases are a match to TRBD2. The germline V gene has CDR1 SGHRS and CDR2 YFSETQ. This CDR3 is built from 17 residues. This chain's CDR3 is CASRIAGGSNLRYEQFF. The CDR3 nucleotides read TGTGCCAGCAGGATAGCGGGAGGCTCGAACCTTCGGTATGAGCAGTTCTTC.

This clonotype was recorded many times. The V gene is TRBV2, the J gene TRBJ1-2; TRBD1 agrees at 9 bases. The V and J ends lost 4 bases and 9 bases, in that order; junction bases with no gene match: 3. The CDR3 is 12 amino acids. CDR1 is SNHLY and CDR2 is FYNNEI in the germline V gene. CDR3 sequence: CASSGDRERYTF. CDR3 bases: TGTGCCAGCAGTGGGGACAGGGAACGCTACACCTTC.